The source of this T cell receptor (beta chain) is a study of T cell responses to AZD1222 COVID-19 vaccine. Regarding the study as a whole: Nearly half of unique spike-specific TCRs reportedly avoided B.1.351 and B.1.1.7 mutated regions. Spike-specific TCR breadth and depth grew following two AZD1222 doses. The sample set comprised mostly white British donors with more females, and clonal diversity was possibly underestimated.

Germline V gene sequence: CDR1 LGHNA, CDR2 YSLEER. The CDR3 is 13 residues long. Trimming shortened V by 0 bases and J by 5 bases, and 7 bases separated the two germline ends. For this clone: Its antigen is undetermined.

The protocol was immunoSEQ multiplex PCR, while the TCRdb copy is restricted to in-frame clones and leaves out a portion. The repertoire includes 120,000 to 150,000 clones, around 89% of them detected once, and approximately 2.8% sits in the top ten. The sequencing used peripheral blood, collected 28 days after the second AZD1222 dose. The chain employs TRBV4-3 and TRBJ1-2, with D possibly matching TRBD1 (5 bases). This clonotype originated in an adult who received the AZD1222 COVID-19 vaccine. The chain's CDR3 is CASSQEGGYGYTF. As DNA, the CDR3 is TGCGCCAGCAGCCAAGAGGGGGGGTATGGCTACACCTTC.